This TCR beta chain came from a study of blood T cell repertoires in COVID-19. Study-level information: COVID-19 samples collected from the United States, Italy and Spain covered acute and convalescent phases. From T cells, B-cell-depleted T cells, or PBMCs came the material, which was cDNA or gDNA.

The method was immunoSEQ multiplex PCR; TCRdb's version includes in-frame clones alone and lacks a portion of them. The repertoire holds around 170,000 clones, about 85% seen once, with about a quarter in the top ten. CDR1 is MNHEY, CDR2 SMNVEV, per germline (reference sequence). V was trimmed by 5 bases and J by 4 bases, leaving 11 bases between them. This CDR3 has 13 residues. The chain has TRBV27 and TRBJ1-1; D gene ambiguous. This clonotype originated in a man aged 55 to 70 with acute or convalescent COVID-19. Sequencing input: peripheral blood. CDR3 residues: CASSPTDSTEAFF. CDR3 in DNA: TGTGCCAGCAGTCCCACAGATTCCACTGAAGCTTTCTTT.